This T cell receptor (beta chain) was observed in a study of CD8+ T cells in alopecia areata. Concerning this clone: Its specificity is not known.

Germline values: CDR1 SGDLS, CDR2 YYNGEE. The CDR3 extends over 11 amino acids. V shed 6 bases and J 13 bases; nucleotides not matched to a gene: 5. Study-level results: Higher clonality was seen in lesional scalp than in normal scalp, especially in alopecia totalis/universalis.

Extraction and reverse transcription of RNA yielded cDNA as the sequencing template. The table came from immunoSEQ multiplex PCR; TCRdb's copy has only in-frame clones and leaves some out. The repertoire includes approximately 150,000 clones, roughly 48% of them detected once, and approximately 7% sits in the top ten. Isolation of CD4+ and CD8+ T cells from PBMCs was achieved by sorting. The receptor was derived from a human donor with alopecia areata. The chain is built from TRBV9 and TRBJ2-1, with 9 bases identical to TRBD2. The sample was CD4+ T cells sorted from blood. DNA of the CDR3: TGTGCCAGCAAGGCGGGAGGGAGACAGTTCTTC. This sequence encodes CASKAGGRQFF.